The source of this T cell receptor beta chain is a study of shared clonotypes between healthy human individuals. The sample holds a few counts of this clone. The V segment lost 4 bases and the J segment 12 bases; nucleotides outside the gene matches: 12. This CDR3 is 13 amino acids long. Germline V lookup: CDR1 MGHRA, CDR2 YSYEKL. TCRdb's copy holds only in-frame clones and misses some; the assay was immunoSEQ multiplex PCR. The data show more than 550,000 clones, 55% to 80% seen once. The TCR was taken from a woman aged 30 to 39 in good health. What was sequenced was memory CD4+ T cells sorted from blood. Subset: CD45RA-negative fraction. This chain links TRBV4-1 with TRBJ2-7, with 7 nucleotides matching TRBD2. CDR3 sequence reads: CASSLRDGRNRYF. CDR3 coding DNA: TGCGCCAGCAGCCTCCGGGACGGGAGGAACCGGTACTTC.